This TCR beta chain was retrieved from a study of CD8 T cells in Susac syndrome. This CDR3 region has 12 residues. The germline CDR1 and CDR2 sequences are GTSNPN and SVGIG (reference sequence). Deletions cut 6 bases from V and 5 bases from J, with 14 bases between. Negative magnetic isolation gave CD8+ and CD4+ cells; FACS enriched CD8+ TEMRA. RNA was extracted with the RNeasy kit, and a quantity of about 0.45 to 1 ug was reverse transcribed using random hexamers. Multiplex immunoSEQ PCR targeted 54 Vbeta and 13 Jbeta TCR beta segments. MiXCR, run by TCRdb on the immunoSEQ multiplex PCR reads, gives a single entry per CDR3 protein. The data hold 120,000 to 150,000 distinct CDR3 sequences, with around 94% observed a single time.

The receptor was derived from a human donor in good health. The V gene is TRBV30, the J gene TRBJ2-7; the D gene is possibly TRBD1 (5 bases). Specimen: CD4+ T cells from PBMCs. The CDR3 bases are TGTGCCTGTGGCAGGGATAGGCACGAGCAGTACTTC. Translated: CACGRDRHEQYF.